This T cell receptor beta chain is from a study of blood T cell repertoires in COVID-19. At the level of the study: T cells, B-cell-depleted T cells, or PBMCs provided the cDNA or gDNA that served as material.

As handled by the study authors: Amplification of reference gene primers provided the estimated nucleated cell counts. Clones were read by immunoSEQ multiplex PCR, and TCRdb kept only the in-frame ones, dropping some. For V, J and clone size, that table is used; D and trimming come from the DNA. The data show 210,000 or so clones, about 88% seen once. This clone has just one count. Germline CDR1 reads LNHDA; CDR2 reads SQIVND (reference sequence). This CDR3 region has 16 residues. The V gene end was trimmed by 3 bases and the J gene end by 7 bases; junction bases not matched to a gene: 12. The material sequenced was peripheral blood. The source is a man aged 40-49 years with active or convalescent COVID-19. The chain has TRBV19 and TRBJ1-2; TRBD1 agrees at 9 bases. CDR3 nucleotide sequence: TGTGCCAGTAGTATGCCCGAACAGGGGGCCCGACGTGGCTACACCTTC. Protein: CASSMPEQGARRGYTF.